This paragraph covers one T cell receptor beta chain sequence. The antigen remains unidentified. V lost 7 bases, J lost 4 bases, and 9 bases stayed unmatched. The CDR3 has 14 amino acids. CDR1 MNHEY and CDR2 SVGEGT come from the germline V gene. The source of the sample is a study of Graves' ophthalmopathy and Graves' hyperthyroidism. A follow-up of 18 months without ophthalmopathy meant that hyperthyroidism was stable. Amplification targeted the TCR beta CDR3 regions, with RNA transcripts as the source material. First-round RT-PCR employed HTBI primers, with a second-round multiplex PCR after it. TCRdb ran MiXCR on the multiplex PCR reads and lists one entry per CDR3 protein. Of about 380,000 distinct CDR3 sequences in the sample, approximately 15% were seen once. Study observations and caveats: For separating ophthalmopathy from stable hyperthyroidism, a 13-signature model gave 87.88% sensitivity and around 76% specificity.

This receptor was taken from a woman under 30 with stable Graves' hyperthyroidism. The chain is built from TRBV6-2 or TRBV6-3 and TRBJ1-2; 7 bases line up with TRBD1. The sequencing sample was made of peripheral blood. CDR3 region: CASIASGQIYGYTF. CDR3 in DNA: TGTGCCAGCATCGCATCGGGACAGATCTATGGCTACACCTTC.